The rows below give T cell receptor beta chains drawn from one sample of a study of cytomegalovirus exposure and HLA in healthy donors. TCRdb's table, derived via immunoSEQ multiplex PCR, lists solely in-frame clones and lacks some. The sample records roughly 160,000 clones, approximately 80% being singletons. The specimen sequenced was PBMCs. The receptors originated from a man aged 18 to 30 in good health and CMV-seropositive. CDR3s include the opening cysteine and the closing phenylalanine or tryptophan. Fields, in order: D gene, J gene, V gene, clone size, CDR3 protein, CDR3 DNA. D genes are given only for firm matches. Clone size is stated in some rows and not others, as once, few, many or a class when expanded.

TRBD2 | TRBJ2-1 | TRBV5-4 | - | CASSLIGAGGYNEQFF | TGTGCCAGCAGCTTGATTGGGGCGGGAGGCTACAATGAGCAGTTCTTC
TRBD1 | TRBJ1-6 | TRBV30 | once | CAWQLKTGQGVISRNSPLHF | TGTGCCTGGCAGTTGAAGACGGGGCAGGGGGTTATCAGCAGGAATTCACCCCTCCACTTT
TRBD2 | TRBJ2-7 | TRBV19 | - | CASSIRAGLGNEQYF | TGTGCCAGTAGTATCAGAGCGGGGCTTGGGAACGAGCAGTACTTC
TRBD1 | TRBJ1-4 | TRBV30 | - | CAWSKTGGENEKLFF | TGTGCCTGGAGTAAGACAGGGGGAGAGAATGAAAAACTGTTTTTT
- | TRBJ2-1 | TRBV5-1 | - | CASSLPSYNEQFF | TGCGCCAGCAGCTTGCCCAGTTACAATGAGCAGTTCTTC
- | TRBJ2-7 | TRBV13 | - | CASSLTGETYEQYF | TGTGCCAGCAGCTTGACCGGGGAAACCTACGAGCAGTACTTC
TRBD2 | TRBJ2-7 | TRBV19 | once | CASGKLAGSTYEQYF | TGTGCCAGTGGGAAGTTAGCGGGAAGTACCTACGAGCAGTACTTC
TRBD1 | TRBJ2-3 | TRBV5-4 | - | CASSSTGDTDTQYF | TGTGCCAGCAGCTCGACAGGGGACACAGATACGCAGTATTTT
- | TRBJ2-2 | TRBV4-3 | - | CASSQDRLNTGELFF | TGCGCCAGCAGCCAAGACAGACTGAACACCGGGGAGCTGTTTTTT
- | TRBJ2-6 | TRBV10-3 | - | CAISETENAGANVLTF | TGTGCCATCAGTGAGACGGAGAATGCTGGGGCCAACGTCCTGACTTTC
- | TRBJ1-2 | TRBV27 | - | CASSHPGSGGYTF | TGTGCCAGCAGCCATCCGGGGTCGGGTGGCTACACCTTC
- | TRBJ2-2 | TRBV25-1 | - | CASREGGRYTGELFF | TGTGCCAGCAGGGAGGGGGGGCGGTACACCGGGGAGCTGTTTTTT
- | TRBJ1-1 | TRBV7-3 | - | CASSPQGFGTEAFF | TGTGCCAGCAGCCCCCAGGGTTTCGGGACTGAAGCTTTCTTT
TRBD1 | TRBJ1-1 | TRBV11-3 | few | CASSLGRGQAEAFF | TGTGCCAGCAGCTTAGGCAGGGGGCAAGCTGAAGCTTTCTTT
- | TRBJ2-2 | TRBV25-1 | - | CASSSPGAAGELFF | TGTGCCAGCAGCAGTCCCGGAGCAGCCGGGGAGCTGTTTTTT
TRBD1 | TRBJ1-1 | TRBV6-4 | - | CASREDRASTNTEAFF | TGTGCCAGCAGAGAGGACAGGGCTAGTACGAACACTGAAGCTTTCTTT
- | TRBJ1-6 | TRBV4-1 | few | CASSQVPGPLHF | TGCGCCAGCAGCCAAGTCCCGGGTCCCCTCCACTTT
- | TRBJ1-6 | TRBV18 | - | CASSPGTVGNSPLHF | TGTGCCAGCTCACCAGGAACAGTAGGAAATTCACCCCTCCACTTT
TRBD1 | TRBJ2-7 | TRBV11-3 | - | CASSFTTGISNEQYF | TGTGCCAGCAGCTTTACGACAGGGATTTCCAACGAGCAGTACTTC
TRBD1 | TRBJ2-1 | TRBV30 | - | CAWSRDRGNEQFF | TGTGCCTGGAGCCGGGACAGGGGGAATGAGCAGTTCTTC
- | TRBJ2-5 | TRBV5-5 | - | CASSRAGLQETQYF | TGTGCCAGCAGCCGCGCGGGACTCCAAGAGACCCAGTACTTC
- | TRBJ1-5 | TRBV6-6 | - | CASTVPNQPQHF | TGTGCCAGCACCGTTCCCAATCAGCCCCAGCATTTT
TRBD1 | TRBJ1-2 | TRBV6-5 | - | CASSPTGGFGYTF | TGTGCCAGCAGTCCTACAGGGGGCTTTGGCTACACCTTC
TRBD2 | TRBJ2-5 | TRBV9 | - | CASSVASGSTGETQYF | TGTGCCAGCAGCGTCGCTAGCGGGAGTACTGGGGAGACCCAGTACTTC
TRBD1 | TRBJ1-1 | TRBV10-1 | - | CASSPGQRTTEAFF | TGCGCCAGCAGTCCGGGACAGAGGACCACTGAAGCTTTCTTT
- | TRBJ2-7 | TRBV5-4 | - | CASTDRQFPYEQYF | TGTGCCAGCACCGATCGACAATTTCCCTACGAGCAGTACTTC
- | TRBJ2-3 | TRBV11-3 | once | CASSLVARDTQYF | TGTGCCAGCAGCTTAGTAGCGAGAGATACGCAGTATTTT
- | TRBJ2-7 | TRBV5-4 | once | CASSSIYEQYF | TGTGCCAGCAGCTCTATTTACGAGCAGTACTTC
TRBD2 | TRBJ2-7 | TRBV19 | - | CASSSGITYEQYF | TGTGCCAGTTCTAGCGGGATTACCTACGAGCAGTACTTC
- | TRBJ1-1 | TRBV27 | - | CASSTSWSNTEAFF | TGTGCCAGCAGCACCAGTTGGAGCAACACTGAAGCTTTCTTT
- | TRBJ1-2 | TRBV27 | few | CASSVASNYGYTF | TGTGCCAGCAGTGTGGCCAGTAACTATGGCTACACCTTC
TRBD1 | TRBJ1-1 | TRBV6-6 | - | CASSYTGQGNTEAFF | TGTGCCAGCAGTTACACGGGACAGGGGAACACTGAAGCTTTCTTT
TRBD1 | TRBJ1-1 | TRBV6-6 | few | CASSPGTEDTEAFF | TGTGCCAGCAGTCCCGGGACAGAGGACACTGAAGCTTTCTTT
TRBD2 | TRBJ2-7 | TRBV5-4 | - | CASSLGLAGPYEQYF | TGTGCCAGCAGCTTAGGCCTAGCGGGACCCTACGAGCAGTACTTC
- | TRBJ2-7 | TRBV5-5 | - | CASSPPTVSGIPYEQYF | TGTGCCAGCAGCCCGCCGACAGTCTCAGGTATCCCCTACGAGCAGTACTTC
- | TRBJ2-2 | TRBV4-3 | - | CASSQEGRGRSGELFF | TGCGCCAGCAGCCAAGAAGGGAGGGGGAGGTCCGGGGAGCTGTTTTTT
- | TRBJ2-5 | TRBV30 | - | CAWSRRGAGVQYF | TGTGCCTGGAGTCGCAGGGGCGCGGGGGTCCAGTACTTC